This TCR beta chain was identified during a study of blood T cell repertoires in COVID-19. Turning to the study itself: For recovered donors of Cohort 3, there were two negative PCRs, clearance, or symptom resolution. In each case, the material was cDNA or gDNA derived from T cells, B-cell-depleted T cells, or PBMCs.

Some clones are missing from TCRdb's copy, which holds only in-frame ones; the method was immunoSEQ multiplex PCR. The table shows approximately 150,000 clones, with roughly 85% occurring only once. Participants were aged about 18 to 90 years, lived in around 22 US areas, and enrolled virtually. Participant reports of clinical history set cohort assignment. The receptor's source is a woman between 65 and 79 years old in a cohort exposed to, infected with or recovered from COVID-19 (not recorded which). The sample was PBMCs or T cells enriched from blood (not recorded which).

CDR3 in DNA: TGTGCCAGCAGCTTATCCGGGACAGGGGGCTATCAGCCCCAGCATTTT. It encodes CASSLSGTGGYQPQHF. This chain connects TRBV7-2 to TRBJ1-5; 12 bases fit TRBD1. The V gene's germline CDR1 is SGHTA and CDR2 FQGNSA. The V segment lost 2 bases and the J segment 5 bases; nucleotides outside the gene matches: 4. The CDR3 loop spans 16 amino acids.